This T cell receptor (beta chain) came from a study of blood T cell repertoires in COVID-19. About the research overall: From T cells, B-cell-depleted T cells, or PBMCs came the material, which was cDNA or gDNA.

The table came from immunoSEQ multiplex PCR; TCRdb's copy has only in-frame clones and leaves some out. The table shows approximately 69,000 clones, with 75% to 85% occurring only once. Trimming at V came to 6 bases and at J to 4 bases, leaving 6 bases not matched to a gene. The CDR3 has 13 residues. Germline loops: CDR1 SNHLY, CDR2 FYNNEI. This chain links TRBV2 with TRBJ2-7; 7 bases align to TRBD1. The clonotype was recovered from a woman between 70 and 85 years old with acute or convalescent COVID-19. Sequencing was carried out using peripheral blood. The CDR3: CASSDRQGYEQYF. CDR3 sequence (DNA): TGTGCCAGCAGCGATAGACAGGGTTACGAGCAGTACTTC.